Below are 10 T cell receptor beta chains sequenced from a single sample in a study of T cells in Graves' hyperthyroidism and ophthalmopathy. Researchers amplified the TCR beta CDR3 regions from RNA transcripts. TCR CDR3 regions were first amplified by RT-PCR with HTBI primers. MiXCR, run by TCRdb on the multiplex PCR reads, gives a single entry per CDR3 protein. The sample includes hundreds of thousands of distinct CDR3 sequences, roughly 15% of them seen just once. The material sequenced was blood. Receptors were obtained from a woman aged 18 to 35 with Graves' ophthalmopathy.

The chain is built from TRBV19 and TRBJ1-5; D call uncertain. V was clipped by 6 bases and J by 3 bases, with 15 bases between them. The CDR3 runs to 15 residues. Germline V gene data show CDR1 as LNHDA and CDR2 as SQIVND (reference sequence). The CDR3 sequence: CASRVGGEINQPQHF. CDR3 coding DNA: TGTGCCAGTAGAGTTGGCGGGGAGATCAATCAGCCCCAGCATTTT.

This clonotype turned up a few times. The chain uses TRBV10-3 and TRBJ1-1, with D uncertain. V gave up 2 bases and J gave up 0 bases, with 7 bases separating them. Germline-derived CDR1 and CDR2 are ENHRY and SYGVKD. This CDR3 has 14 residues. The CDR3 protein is CAISEKNLNTEAFF. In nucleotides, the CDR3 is TGTGCCATCAGTGAGAAGAACTTGAACACTGAAGCTTTCTTT.

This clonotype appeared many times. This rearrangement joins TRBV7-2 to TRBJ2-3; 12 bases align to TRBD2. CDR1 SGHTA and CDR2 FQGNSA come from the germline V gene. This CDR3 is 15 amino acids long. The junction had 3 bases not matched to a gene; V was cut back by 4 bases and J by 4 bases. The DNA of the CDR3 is TGTGCCAGCAGCTCTCTAGCGGGAGGGGCAGATACGCAGTATTTT. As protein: CASSSLAGGADTQYF.

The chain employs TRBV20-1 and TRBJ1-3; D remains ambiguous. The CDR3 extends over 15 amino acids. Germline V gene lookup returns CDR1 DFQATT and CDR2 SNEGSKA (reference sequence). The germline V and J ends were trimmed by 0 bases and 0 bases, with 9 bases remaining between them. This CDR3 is CSARDAAASGNTIYF. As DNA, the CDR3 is TGCAGTGCTAGAGACGCCGCAGCCTCTGGAAACACCATATATTTT.

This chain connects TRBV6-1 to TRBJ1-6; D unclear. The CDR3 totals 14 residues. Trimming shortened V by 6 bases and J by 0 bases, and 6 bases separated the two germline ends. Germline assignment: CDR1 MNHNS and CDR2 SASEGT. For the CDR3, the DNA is TGTGCCAGCAGGGCCTTCTCCTATAATTCACCCCTCCACTTT. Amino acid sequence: CASRAFSYNSPLHF.

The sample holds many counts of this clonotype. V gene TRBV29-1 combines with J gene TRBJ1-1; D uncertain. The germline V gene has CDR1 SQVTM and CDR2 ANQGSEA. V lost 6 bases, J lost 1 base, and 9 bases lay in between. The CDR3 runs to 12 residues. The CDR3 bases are TGCAGCGTGATGACGGGGAACACTGAAGCTTTCTTT. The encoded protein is CSVMTGNTEAFF.

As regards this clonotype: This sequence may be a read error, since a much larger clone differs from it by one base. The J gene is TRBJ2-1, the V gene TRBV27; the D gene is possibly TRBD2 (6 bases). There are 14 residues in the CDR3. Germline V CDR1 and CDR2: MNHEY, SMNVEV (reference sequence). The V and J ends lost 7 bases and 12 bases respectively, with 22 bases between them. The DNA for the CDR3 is TGTGCCAGCAACCTGATGGGACCGGGACTCCGGCAGTTCTTC. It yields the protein CASNLMGPGLRQFF.

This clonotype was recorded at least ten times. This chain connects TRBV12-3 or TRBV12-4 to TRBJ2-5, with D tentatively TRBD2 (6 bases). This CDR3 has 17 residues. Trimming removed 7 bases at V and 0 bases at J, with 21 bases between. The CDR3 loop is CASKRKGGELYQETQYF. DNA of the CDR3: TGTGCCAGCAAGAGGAAGGGAGGCGAGCTTTACCAAGAGACCCAGTACTTC.

CDR3 in DNA: TGTGCCAGCAACAGGGACGGTAAAATAGCCAAAAACATTCAGTACTTC. This codes for CASNRDGKIAKNIQYF. This sequence joins TRBV9 and TRBJ2-4; D may be TRBD1 (6 bases). Germline V gives CDR1 SGDLS, CDR2 YYNGEE. The V and J ends lost 6 bases and 0 bases respectively, with 16 bases between them. This CDR3 region has 16 residues.

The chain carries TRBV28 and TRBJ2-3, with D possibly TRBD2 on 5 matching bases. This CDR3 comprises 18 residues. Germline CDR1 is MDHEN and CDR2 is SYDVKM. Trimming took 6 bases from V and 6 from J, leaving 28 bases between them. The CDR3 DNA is TGTGCCAGCAGCCAAGGACGGGGTCTACACTCCATGGGGGATACGCAGTATTTT. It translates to CASSQGRGLHSMGDTQYF.